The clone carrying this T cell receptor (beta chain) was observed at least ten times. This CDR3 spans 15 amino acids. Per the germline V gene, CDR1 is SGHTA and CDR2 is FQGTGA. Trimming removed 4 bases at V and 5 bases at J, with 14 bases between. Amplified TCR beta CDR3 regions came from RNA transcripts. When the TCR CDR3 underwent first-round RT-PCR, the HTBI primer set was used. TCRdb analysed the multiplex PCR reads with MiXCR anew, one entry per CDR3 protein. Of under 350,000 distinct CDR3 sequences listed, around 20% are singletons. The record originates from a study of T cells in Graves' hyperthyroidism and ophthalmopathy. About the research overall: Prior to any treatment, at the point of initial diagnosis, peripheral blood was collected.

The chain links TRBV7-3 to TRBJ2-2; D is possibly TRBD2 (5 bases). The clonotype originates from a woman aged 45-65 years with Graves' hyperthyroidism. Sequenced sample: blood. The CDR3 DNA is TGTGCCAGCAGCTCCACGTCCGGACTGACCGGGGAGCTGTTTTTT. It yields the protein CASSSTSGLTGELFF.